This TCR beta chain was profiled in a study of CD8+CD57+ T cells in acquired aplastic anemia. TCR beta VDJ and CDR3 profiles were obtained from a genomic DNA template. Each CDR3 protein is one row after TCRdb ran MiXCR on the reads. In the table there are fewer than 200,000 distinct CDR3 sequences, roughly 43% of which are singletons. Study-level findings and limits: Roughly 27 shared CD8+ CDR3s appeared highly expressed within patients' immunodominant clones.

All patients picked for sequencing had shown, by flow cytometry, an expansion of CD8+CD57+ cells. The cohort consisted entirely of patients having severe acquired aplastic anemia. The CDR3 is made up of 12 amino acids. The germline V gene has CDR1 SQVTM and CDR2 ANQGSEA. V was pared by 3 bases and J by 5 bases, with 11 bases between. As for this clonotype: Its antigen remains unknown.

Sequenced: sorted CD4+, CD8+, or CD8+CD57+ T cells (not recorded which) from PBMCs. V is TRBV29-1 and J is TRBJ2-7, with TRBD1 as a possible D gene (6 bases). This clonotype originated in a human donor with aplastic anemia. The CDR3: CSVEGAVNEQYF. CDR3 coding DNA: TGCAGCGTTGAGGGGGCGGTCAACGAGCAGTACTTC.